What follows are 27 T cell receptor beta chains derived from one specimen sequenced in a study of blood T cell repertoires in COVID-19. Measured with immunoSEQ multiplex PCR; TCRdb has only the in-frame clones, and not every one. The sample includes about 240,000 clones, roughly nine tenths seen only once; the top ten take approximately 7.9%. Input material: peripheral blood. The receptors come from a man in his sixties who had recovered from COVID-19.

The rearrangement joins TRBV19 to TRBJ2-3, with D tentatively TRBD2 (7 bases). The CDR3 extends over 13 amino acids. Germline values: CDR1 LNHDA, CDR2 SQIVND (reference sequence). Trimming removed 10 bases at V and 6 bases at J, with 17 bases between. DNA of the CDR3: TGTGCCACCCAGAAGGGGGGGCGGGATACGCAGTATTTT. Protein product: CATQKGGRDTQYF.

The gene calls are TRBV30 and TRBJ1-3, with TRBD1 identical over 7 bases. CDR1 is GTSNPN and CDR2 is SVGIG in the germline V gene (reference sequence). This CDR3 contains 13 residues. The trim removed 5 bases at V and 4 bases at J, leaving 5 bases unmatched. CDR3 loop: CAWATGAGNTIYF. In DNA, the CDR3 is TGTGCCTGGGCTACAGGGGCGGGAAACACCATATATTTT.

This rearrangement joins TRBV30 to TRBJ1-6; tentative D call: TRBD1 (6 bases). The germline gives CDR1 GTSNPN, CDR2 SVGIG (reference sequence). Trimming took 0 bases from V and 7 from J, leaving 16 bases between them. The CDR3 covers 16 residues. CDR3 bases: TGTGCCTGGAGTGTCGTTAAGGGAGGGGGGAATTCACCCCTCCACTTT. Its protein product is CAWSVVKGGGNSPLHF.

The gene calls are TRBV5-1 and TRBJ1-1, with a possible D match to TRBD1 (5 bases). The V end lost 5 bases, the J end lost 4 bases, and 12 bases lay between the germline ends. CDR1 and CDR2 from the germline V gene are SGHRS and YFSETQ. The CDR3 is made up of 13 amino acids. In nucleotides, the CDR3 is TGCGCCAGCAGACTGACAGTCGCCACTGAAGCTTTCTTT. Its translation is CASRLTVATEAFF.

This sequence joins TRBV27 and TRBJ2-3, with D uncertain. The CDR3 is 14 amino acids. Germline loops: CDR1 MNHEY, CDR2 SMNVEV (reference sequence). Trimming took off 0 bases at V and 2 bases at J, with 6 bases between the two ends. In nucleotides, the CDR3 is TGTGCCAGCAGTTTATCTCGGTACACAGATACGCAGTATTTT. It codes for CASSLSRYTDTQYF.

The J gene is TRBJ1-5, the V gene TRBV6-5; D is perhaps TRBD1 (6 bases). Trimming took 5 bases from V and 3 from J, leaving 11 bases between them. Germline lookup yields CDR1 MNHEY and CDR2 SVGAGI. The CDR3 contains 14 residues. The CDR3: CASSLDRYNQPQHF. The CDR3 nucleotides are TGTGCCAGCAGTCTCGACAGGTACAATCAGCCCCAGCATTTT.

V usage is TRBV4-1 and J usage is TRBJ2-2; 12 bases agree with TRBD2. There are 16 residues in the CDR3. Germline V lookup: CDR1 MGHRA, CDR2 YSYEKL. Trimming took 3 bases from V and 5 from J; bases not matched to a gene: 4. CDR3 protein: CASSHTSGGMTGELFF. CDR3 bases: TGCGCCAGCAGCCATACTAGCGGGGGGATGACCGGGGAGCTGTTTTTT.

The rearrangement links TRBV2 to TRBJ2-3; no clear D gene. Trimming shortened V by 6 bases and J by 6 bases, and 13 bases separated the two germline ends. This CDR3 region has 13 residues. CDR1 is SNHLY and CDR2 is FYNNEI in the germline V gene. CDR3 loop: CASSPGGEDTQYF. CDR3 in DNA: TGTGCCAGCAGCCCAGGTGGCGAGGATACGCAGTATTTT. The full variable domain, rest sourced from reference TRBV2 and TRBJ2-3, is EPEVTQTPSHQVTQMGQEVILRCVPISNHLYFYWYRQILGQKVEFLVSFYNNEISEKSEIFDDQFSVERPDGSNFTLKIRSTKLEDSAMYFCASSPGGEDTQYFGPGTRLTVL.

The V call is TRBV6-2 or TRBV6-3, the J call TRBJ2-3; D is undetermined. V lost 5 bases to trimming and J lost 2 bases, with 14 bases between them. Germline CDR1 MNHEY, CDR2 SVGEGT. The CDR3 sequence is 15 residues long. In nucleotides, the CDR3 is TGTGCCAGCAGTGTGACCGATACTATCACAGATACGCAGTATTTT. Protein product: CASSVTDTITDTQYF.

This clone is a singleton in its sample. The rearrangement uses TRBV5-5 and TRBJ1-1; TRBD1 aligns across 7 bases. Trimming cost V 2 bases and J 5 bases; bases outside gene matches: 6. CDR3 size: 14 residues. Germline V gene data show CDR1 as SGHKS and CDR2 as YYEKEE (reference sequence). DNA for the CDR3: TGTGCCAGCAGCTTTGACAGGGATGGGACTGAAGCTTTCTTT. It translates to CASSFDRDGTEAFF.

The chain uses TRBV7-9 and TRBJ2-6; TRBD1 matches 7 bases. The V gene's germline CDR1 is SEHNR and CDR2 FQNEAQ (reference sequence). After removal of 5 bases from V and 2 bases from J, the junction contained 3 bases not matched to a gene. There are 15 residues in the CDR3. The CDR3 region has the DNA TGTGCCAGCAGCAAAGACAGGGCTGGGGCCAACGTCCTGACTTTC. Its translation: CASSKDRAGANVLTF.

This rearrangement joins TRBV19 to TRBJ1-1, with TRBD1 as a possible D gene (5 bases). Trimming shortened V by 6 bases and J by 6 bases, and 20 bases separated the two germline ends. Per the germline V gene, CDR1 is LNHDA and CDR2 is SQIVND (reference sequence). CDR3 length: 15 amino acids. In DNA, the CDR3 is TGTGCCAGTAGCCCGTATAGGGGTGAGGTGGCTGAAGCTTTCTTT. Translating gives CASSPYRGEVAEAFF.

The chain links TRBV5-1 to TRBJ2-5; 11 bases match TRBD2. Germline trimming cut 0 bases from V and 2 bases from J; bases unmatched to any gene: 6. Germline values: CDR1 SGHRS, CDR2 YFSETQ. This CDR3 contains 17 residues. In DNA, the CDR3 is TGCGCCAGCAGCTTGGGGGGGACTAGCGGCGCTCAAGAGACCCAGTACTTC. Protein product: CASSLGGTSGAQETQYF.

In its sample, this clone was seen once. The rearrangement links TRBV7-2 to TRBJ2-7; TRBD1 agrees at 8 bases. V was clipped by 3 bases and J by 1 base; unmatched bases: 14. CDR3 length: 18 residues. Looked up from germline, CDR1 is SGHTA and CDR2 is FQGNSA. Written as DNA, the CDR3 is TGTGCCAGCAGCTTCAGGACAGGGATATTTAAAAGGTCCTACGAGCAGTACTTC. It translates to CASSFRTGIFKRSYEQYF.

The chain couples TRBV6-1 to TRBJ1-3, with D maybe TRBD1 (5 bases). The CDR3 has 14 residues. The germline V and J ends were trimmed by 2 bases and 1 base, with 6 bases remaining between them. Germline loops: CDR1 MNHNS, CDR2 SASEGT. The CDR3 DNA sequence: TGTGCCAGCAGTGAATCAGGGTCTGGAAACACCATATATTTT. Translated, it gives CASSESGSGNTIYF.

The chain couples TRBV30 to TRBJ1-6, with D possibly TRBD1 on 6 matching bases. Germline CDR1 reads GTSNPN; CDR2 reads SVGIG (reference sequence). The CDR3 totals 15 residues. V was cut by 5 bases and J by 0 bases, with 11 bases left in between. The CDR3 coding sequence is TGTGCCTGGGCTAGGGGGAGCTCCTATAATTCACCCCTCCACTTT. Its translation is CAWARGSSYNSPLHF.

This clone was recorded a few times. The chain couples TRBV10-3 to TRBJ2-5, with TRBD1 matching 9 bases. In germline, CDR1 is ENHRY, CDR2 SYGVKD. The CDR3 totals 13 residues. With V trimmed by 5 bases and J by 5 bases, 3 bases remained unmatched. This chain's CDR3 is CAISKGQGETQYF. CDR3 bases: TGTGCCATCAGTAAGGGACAGGGTGAGACCCAGTACTTC.

This clone was observed a single time. This rearrangement joins TRBV6-5 to TRBJ2-5; 7 bases align to TRBD1. V trimming: 3 bases; J trimming: 4 bases; junction bases outside the gene matches: 5. The CDR3 spans 14 residues. CDR1 is MNHEY, CDR2 SVGAGI, per germline. The CDR3 protein is CASSYDRVRETQYF. The CDR3 coding sequence is TGTGCCAGCAGTTATGACAGGGTTCGAGAGACCCAGTACTTC.

The rearrangement joins TRBV12-5 to TRBJ2-3; a weak D match, TRBD2 (5 bases). CDR3 length: 13 residues. V was shortened by 2 bases and J by 10 bases, with 13 bases between the two germline ends. Looked up from germline, CDR1 is LGHNT and CDR2 is FRNRAP. The CDR3 spells CASGLTMDSAQYF. DNA of the CDR3: TGTGCTAGTGGTTTGACAATGGACTCGGCGCAGTATTTT.

This clone was observed once. The V and J genes are TRBV6-5 and TRBJ1-1; no firm D call. V shed 2 bases and J shed 6 bases, with 4 bases lying between them. CDR3 size: 11 residues. Germline CDR1 reads MNHEY; CDR2 reads SVGAGI. In DNA form, the CDR3 reads TGTGCCAGCAGTTACCTCTCTGAAGCTTTCTTT. Its protein is CASSYLSEAFF.

This clone was counted a single time. The chain joins TRBV24-1 to TRBJ2-7; the match to TRBD2 covers 8 bases. The J segment lost 3 bases and the V segment lost 12 bases, leaving 12 bases of the junction unmatched. The germline V gene encodes CDR1 KGHDR and CDR2 SFDVKD. The CDR3 has 14 amino acids. The CDR3 nucleotides read TGTGCCCCCCATGCAGCGGGGGCAGTCTACGAGCAGTACTTC. This translates into CAPHAAGAVYEQYF.

The rearrangement uses TRBV12-3 or TRBV12-4 and TRBJ2-2; 7 nucleotides agree with TRBD1. J was trimmed by 4 bases and V by 8 bases; bases with no gene match: 4. The CDR3 loop spans 13 amino acids. The CDR3: CASGGQFTGELFF. In nucleotides, the CDR3 is TGTGCCAGCGGGGGACAGTTCACCGGGGAGCTGTTTTTT.

The chain employs TRBV5-1 and TRBJ2-6; no firm D call. This CDR3 comprises 14 residues. Between the trimmed V and J ends, which lost 6 bases and 0 bases, there was a span of 7 bases. Germline V gene data show CDR1 as SGHRS and CDR2 as YFSETQ. DNA of the CDR3: TGCGCCAGCAAACAGAGCTCTGGGGCCAACGTCCTGACTTTC. Encoded protein: CASKQSSGANVLTF.

This clone was picked up a small number of times. The chain links TRBV7-9 to TRBJ2-7; TRBD1 matches at 7 bases. V shed 4 bases and J 0 bases; nucleotides not matched to a gene: 9. Germline CDR1 and CDR2: SEHNR and FQNEAQ (reference sequence). The CDR3 runs to 16 residues. The CDR3 DNA sequence: TGTGCCAGCAGCTCGCATTCCGGGACAGCCTCCTACGAGCAGTACGTC. Translating it yields CASSSHSGTASYEQYV.

The genes are TRBV7-6 and TRBJ2-3; TRBD2 matches 13 bases. The CDR3 extends over 18 amino acids. Per the germline V gene, CDR1 is SGHVS and CDR2 is FNYEAQ. Germline trimming cut 5 bases from V and 3 bases from J; bases unmatched to any gene: 11. The CDR3 here is CASSTGTSGDRRTDTQYF. The DNA of the CDR3 is TGTGCCAGCAGCACGGGGACTAGCGGGGACCGGCGTACAGATACGCAGTATTTT.

This clone was seen a few times. The V call is TRBV11-2, the J call TRBJ2-7, with 7 bases matching TRBD1. The J segment lost 2 bases and the V segment lost 7 bases, leaving 5 bases of the junction unmatched. The CDR3 is made up of 13 amino acids. Per the germline V gene, CDR1 is SGHAT and CDR2 is FQNNGV. The CDR3 nucleotides read TGTGCCAGCACCCGGACAGGACCCTACGAGCAGTACGTC. Amino acids: CASTRTGPYEQYV.

This clone ranks as medium-sized. The V and J genes are TRBV13 and TRBJ2-1, with TRBD2 matching over 10 bases. The CDR3 contains 18 residues. J lost 0 bases, V lost 3 bases, and 8 bases had no gene match. Germline assignment: CDR1 PRHDT and CDR2 FYEKMQ (reference sequence). Here the CDR3 reads CASSFTSTSGYSYNEQFF. As DNA, the CDR3 is TGTGCCAGCAGCTTCACTTCGACTAGCGGGTACTCCTACAATGAGCAGTTCTTC. Filled out from reference TRBV13 and TRBJ2-1, the complete variable domain reads AAGVIQSPRHLIKEKRETATLKCYPIPRHDTVYWYQQGPGQDPQFLISFYEKMQSDKGSIPDRFSAQQFSDYHSELNMSSLELGDSALYFCASSFTSTSGYSYNEQFFGPGTRLTVL.